A single T cell receptor beta chain is shown here with its context. The antigen remains undetermined. Cultured CD4+ T-cell DNA underwent Oncomine TCR Beta short-read sequencing. Each CDR3 protein is one row after TCRdb ran MiXCR on the PCR reads. The top ten hold roughly 26% of the sample, which has roughly 7,900 distinct CDR3 sequences, over 30% seen once. The data originate from a study of vaccination and CD4 T cells after COVID-19. Study overall: Typically, post-vaccine samples were obtained a median roughly 75 days after dose two, within a range of 14 to 241. The authors used overlapping spike peptides from SARS-CoV-2, HCoV-NL63, HCoV-OC43 and HCoV-229E to stimulate cells.

Treatment described: approximately 10-day PBMC culture with coronavirus spike peptide pools or control peptides (ViraFEST assay). From the unexposed donor, CD4+ T cells were collected ahead of the COVID-19 pandemic (2011-2018). Upon completion of 9 to 10 days of culture, CD4+ T cells were isolated via negative selection. The sequence derives from a human donor in good health. Material for sequencing was CD4+ T cells from blood, cultured in vitro.

The CDR3 reads CSAYSGIQFEEQFF. CDR3 nucleotides: TGCAGTGCTTATTCCGGGATACAATTCGAGGAGCAGTTCTTC. The chain uses TRBV20-1 and TRBJ2-1, with D possibly matching TRBD2 (5 bases). Germline values: CDR1 DFQATT, CDR2 SNEGSKA (reference sequence). The CDR3 contains 14 residues. V dropped 5 bases and J dropped 10 bases, with 21 bases sitting between them.